The 21 T cell receptor beta chains given below trace back to one sample, sequenced in a study of early T cells in non-severe SARS-CoV-2 infection. Each CDR3 protein gets one entry after TCRdb re-called the 5' RACE reads with MiXCR. This table holds approximately 58,000 distinct CDR3 sequences, roughly 6.8% found once. Input material: whole blood. The receptors here all came from an adult who was a healthcare worker with PCR-confirmed SARS-CoV-2 infection or an uninfected control (not recorded which).

This clonotype was counted many times. The chain links TRBV4-3 to TRBJ2-7; the D is unclear. CDR1 and CDR2 (germline): LGHNA, YSLEER. Trimming took off 0 bases at V and 2 bases at J, with 5 bases between the two ends. This CDR3 is built from 13 residues. The CDR3 protein is CASSQDRAYEQYF. In DNA form, the CDR3 reads TGCGCCAGCAGCCAAGATCGGGCCTACGAGCAGTACTTC.

A few counts support this clonotype. The V gene is TRBV6-5, the J gene TRBJ2-3; D possibly matches TRBD1 or TRBD2 (5 bases each). V lost 5 bases and J lost 1, with 22 bases in between. The CDR3 covers 18 residues. Germline V lookup: CDR1 MNHEY, CDR2 SVGAGI. This chain's CDR3 is CASSEYGTRQRGTDTQYF. The CDR3 DNA reads TGTGCCAGCAGTGAGTATGGGACGAGACAGAGAGGCACAGATACGCAGTATTTT.

This clonotype came up many times. The chain uses TRBV7-9 and TRBJ1-2, with D possibly matching TRBD1 (5 bases). CDR1 SEHNR and CDR2 FQNEAQ come from the germline V gene (reference sequence). With 2 bases removed from V and 8 bases from J, the gap between germline ends came to 15 bases. The CDR3 totals 14 residues. This chain's CDR3 is CASSLRFRGRGYTF. The CDR3 nucleotides read TGTGCCAGCAGCTTACGGTTCCGGGGCCGCGGCTACACCTTC.

The chain has TRBV6-4 and TRBJ1-1; TRBD1 aligns across 7 bases. Per germline, CDR1 MRHNA and CDR2 SNTAGT. With V trimmed by 6 bases and J by 3 bases, 10 bases remained unmatched. The CDR3 is 15 amino acids. CDR3 amino acids: CASRAGTRGDTEAFF. CDR3 DNA sequence: TGTGCCAGCAGGGCTGGGACCAGGGGGGACACTGAAGCTTTCTTT.

This clonotype has only a few counts. This chain connects TRBV5-4 to TRBJ2-7; 7 positions match TRBD1. The CDR3 consists of 13 residues. The V gene end was trimmed by 6 bases and the J gene end by 2 bases; junction bases not matched to a gene: 5. Germline CDR1 reads SGHNT; CDR2 reads YYREEE (reference sequence). The CDR3 spells CASNLQGAYEQYF. CDR3 coding DNA: TGTGCCAGCAATCTCCAGGGGGCCTACGAGCAGTACTTC.

There are many counts of this clonotype. The gene calls are TRBV6-2 or TRBV6-3 and TRBJ1-5; D is unresolved. The CDR3 covers 16 residues. The V end was cut by 0 bases, the J end by 11 bases, with 20 bases between. The germline gives CDR1 MNHEY, CDR2 SVGEGT. Here the CDR3 reads CASSYSAGEPPRAQHF. The CDR3 DNA sequence: TGTGCCAGCAGTTACTCTGCTGGGGAGCCACCAAGAGCCCAGCATTTT.

This clonotype has at least ten counts. The J gene is TRBJ1-6, the V gene TRBV19; D might be TRBD1 (6 bases). Trimming took 5 bases from V and 6 from J, leaving 14 bases between them. This CDR3 is 15 amino acids long. Germline CDR1 and CDR2: LNHDA and SQIVND (reference sequence). The CDR3 bases are TGTGCCAGTAGTGTAGGGACAAACGGTAATTCACCCCTCCACTTT. Amino acids: CASSVGTNGNSPLHF.

This clonotype was detected only a few times. The CDR3 is CASSLLDGSYEQYF. CDR3 DNA: TGTGCCAGCAGCTTATTGGACGGCTCCTACGAGCAGTACTTC. The chain links TRBV7-2 to TRBJ2-7; D remains ambiguous. V was clipped by 2 bases and J by 0 bases, with 8 bases between them. The CDR3 runs to 14 residues. CDR1 is SGHTA and CDR2 is FQGNSA in the germline V gene.

This chain joins TRBV7-6 and TRBJ1-4; TRBD1 is a possible D gene (6 bases). In germline, CDR1 is SGHVS, CDR2 FNYEAQ. V dropped 4 bases and J dropped 0 bases, with 15 bases sitting between them. The CDR3 is 17 amino acids. The CDR3 loop is CASSWERDTATNEKLFF. CDR3 coding DNA: TGTGCCAGCAGCTGGGAAAGGGACACCGCAACTAATGAAAAACTGTTTTTT.

This clonotype was found many times. This chain joins TRBV7-2 and TRBJ1-5; 9 bases are shared with TRBD1. The germline V gene encodes CDR1 SGHTA and CDR2 FQGNSA. This CDR3 is 14 amino acids long. V lost 4 bases, J lost 6 bases, and 4 bases stayed unmatched. CDR3 DNA sequence: TGTGCCAGCAGCTACAGGGGGCGAGGTCAGCCCCAGCATTTT. This gives the protein CASSYRGRGQPQHF.

This clonotype was counted many times. This sequence joins TRBV20-1 and TRBJ1-5; 8 bases match TRBD1. V was clipped by 7 bases and J by 4 bases; unmatched bases: 6. Germline V gene data show CDR1 as DFQATT and CDR2 as SNEGSKA (reference sequence). The CDR3 is 13 amino acids. CDR3 nucleotide sequence: TGCAGTGGATGGACAGGGCCGAATCAGCCCCAGCATTTT. Translated, it gives CSGWTGPNQPQHF.

This clonotype was seen a handful of times. This chain uses TRBV12-3 or TRBV12-4 with TRBJ1-2; a possible D gene is TRBD1 (5 bases). CDR3 length equals 13 residues. V lost 11 bases to trimming and J lost 2 bases, with 15 bases between them. As DNA, the CDR3 is TGTGCCGGCAAGGGGCAGAGAAACTATGGCTACACCTTC. Amino acid sequence: CAGKGQRNYGYTF.

This clonotype was recorded at least ten times. The chain recombines TRBV6-2 or TRBV6-3 with TRBJ1-6, with D perhaps matching TRBD1 (5 bases). CDR3 length: 17 residues. Between the trimmed V and J ends, which lost 2 bases and 4 bases, there was a span of 15 bases. Germline V gene data show CDR1 as MNHEY and CDR2 as SVGEGT. The CDR3 spells CASSYRPGTGYNSPLHF. The CDR3 bases are TGTGCCAGCAGTTACCGACCCGGGACGGGGTATAATTCACCCCTCCACTTT.

This clonotype was counted many times. V usage is TRBV7-9 and J usage is TRBJ2-7, with TRBD1 matching 7 bases. Trimming removed 0 bases from V and 3 bases from J; junction bases left unmatched: 14. The germline CDR1 and CDR2 sequences are SEHNR and FQNEAQ (reference sequence). This CDR3 has 18 residues. The CDR3 DNA follows: TGTGCCAGCAGCTTAGCCCTGGCAGGGGGAGTCGGTCTCTACGAGCAGTACTTC. Translating gives CASSLALAGGVGLYEQYF. The whole variable domain, remainder taken from reference TRBV7-9 and TRBJ2-7, is DTGVSQNPRHKITKRGQNVTFRCDPISEHNRLYWYRQTLGQGPEFLTYFQNEAQLEKSRLLSDRFSAERPKGSFSTLEIQRTEQGDSAMYLCASSLALAGGVGLYEQYFGPGTRLTVT.

With respect to this clonotype: One base away lies a much larger clone, so this may be a sequencing read error. The rearrangement joins TRBV18 to TRBJ1-1, with 10 bases aligning to TRBD1. After removal of 7 bases from V and 1 base from J, the junction contained 12 bases not matched to a gene. CDR1 KGHSH and CDR2 LQKENI come from the germline V gene. CDR3 length equals 17 residues. In DNA, the CDR3 is TGTGCCAGCTTACCGACCCGACAGGGGGCCGCGAACACTGAAGCTTTCTTT. This sequence encodes CASLPTRQGAANTEAFF.

This clonotype was recorded at least ten times. The chain has TRBV30 and TRBJ1-5; weak D call: TRBD1 (6 bases). The germline V and J ends were trimmed by 2 bases and 0 bases, with 14 bases remaining between them. CDR1 is GTSNPN and CDR2 is SVGIG in the germline V gene (reference sequence). The CDR3 contains 16 residues. CDR3 DNA: TGTGCCTGGAGTTCACGCCAGGGGAGTAGCAATCAGCCCCAGCATTTT. This codes for CAWSSRQGSSNQPQHF.

This clonotype was seen many times. The chain has TRBV20-1 and TRBJ2-3; 9 nucleotides align to TRBD2. Germline V gene sequence: CDR1 DFQATT, CDR2 SNEGSKA (reference sequence). This CDR3 region has 15 residues. After removal of 1 base from V and 5 bases from J, the junction contained 7 bases not matched to a gene. This CDR3 is CSARGGGGAIDTQYF. The CDR3 DNA reads as TGCAGTGCTAGAGGTGGCGGGGGGGCGATAGATACGCAGTATTTT.

This clonotype was counted only a few times. The chain is built from TRBV20-1 and TRBJ1-6; D unclear. V lost 4 bases, J lost 6 bases, and 10 bases lay in between. The CDR3 consists of 13 residues. In germline, CDR1 is DFQATT, CDR2 SNEGSKA (reference sequence). The CDR3 loop is CSATNALNSPLHF. The CDR3 nucleotides read TGCAGTGCTACTAACGCCCTTAATTCACCCCTCCACTTT.

In this sample, this clonotype turned up many times. This chain links TRBV6-2 or TRBV6-3 with TRBJ2-1; 9 nucleotides agree with TRBD1. This CDR3 contains 16 residues. Unmatched junction bases numbered 8, after V lost 2 bases and J lost 6 bases. Per the germline V gene, CDR1 is MNHEY and CDR2 is SVGEGT. In DNA form, the CDR3 reads TGTGCCAGCAGTTACGGGGGACAGGGACCACGCAATGAGCAGTTCTTC. Protein: CASSYGGQGPRNEQFF.

This clonotype was seen a few times. V is TRBV5-6 and J is TRBJ2-3, with D tentatively TRBD2 (6 bases). Germline V gene sequence: CDR1 SGHDT, CDR2 YYEEEE. CDR3 length: 15 residues. V was shortened by 4 bases and J by 0 bases, with 12 bases between the two germline ends. The CDR3: CASSRGTSSTDTQYF. The CDR3 DNA reads as TGTGCCAGCAGCCGGGGGACTTCTAGCACAGATACGCAGTATTTT.

This clonotype was recorded at least ten times. This chain uses TRBV20-1 with TRBJ2-2, with D unclear. V lost 1 base, J lost 7 bases, and 16 bases lay in between. Germline values: CDR1 DFQATT, CDR2 SNEGSKA (reference sequence). This CDR3 has 15 amino acids. The CDR3 DNA sequence: TGCAGTGCTAGAGCACCTCCGGCTATAATCGGGGAGCTGTTTTTT. Protein: CSARAPPAIIGELFF.